This paragraph reports one T cell receptor (beta chain). The sample belongs to a study of OX40 agonist ivuxolimab in advanced cancers. As for the study in general: Earlier anti-PD-1, anti-PD-L1 or anti-CTLA-4 therapy was permitted; 40% had received some.

TCRdb keeps only in-frame clones here, not all; method: immunoSEQ multiplex PCR. The repertoire holds around 60,000 clones, with 65% to 85% as singletons. The CDR3 length is 13 residues. The germline CDR1 and CDR2 sequences are SGHAT and FQNNGV. V was pared by 5 bases and J by 6 bases, with 3 bases of the junction left unmatched. The source is an adult with an advanced solid tumor such as melanoma, head and neck, liver or kidney cancer. The material sequenced was CD4+ or CD8+ T cells sorted from blood, taken in a trial of the OX40 agonist ivuxolimab. V is TRBV11-2 and J is TRBJ2-1; 8 bases map to TRBD1. CDR3 loop: CASSAGQGNEQFF. CDR3 nucleotides: TGTGCCAGCAGCGCCGGACAGGGCAATGAGCAGTTCTTC.